This T cell receptor (beta chain) is drawn from a study of blood T cell repertoires in COVID-19 (dated by TCRdb to about 2020). Background for the entire study: The collaborator samples originated in the United States, Italy and Spain and spanned the acute and convalescent phases of COVID-19. The sample metadata nearly always contained a de-identified subject ID, COVID-19 status, age in years and sex. The prospective study material was composed of cDNA or gDNA derived from T cells, B-cell-depleted T cells, or PBMCs. Deeply sampled blood TCRbeta repertoires from subjects exposed to, actively infected with, or recovered from COVID-19 were included in the dataset. HLA class I and class II types, where available, came from metadata supplied by the sample provider rather than from assay-based typing. A freely available public database, intended as a resource for researchers studying the immune response to SARS-CoV-2, is where the repertoires were released. The samples were drawn from two sources: the first 160 participants of the ongoing ImmuneRACE study, and 1,000 to 1,500 subjects contributed by 6 global collaborators.

Overall study outcomes, separate from this receptor: The amount of clinical and demographic metadata varied by source and participant and was provided uncurated.

Each collaborating institution followed its own protocols to collect whole blood in K2EDTA tubes. For TCRbeta analysis, collaborator samples were shipped as frozen whole blood, as isolated PBMCs, or as DNA extracted from either sample type. To note about this clone: Its antigen is not yet known. No qualities accompany the bases; no much larger clone lies one base away.

The immunoSEQ Assay, a bias-controlled multiplex PCR, was used to amplify TCRbeta CDR3 regions from genomic DNA. Concerning the study's data processing: Within the assay, amplification of reference gene primers was used to estimate how many nucleated cells each sample contained. To quantify the absolute abundance of each unique TCRbeta CDR3 rearrangement, sequence reads were collapsed and filtered. For each sample, productive Simpson clonality was calculated as the square root of Simpson's diversity index across productive rearrangements. Imported from immuneACCESS, the table was reduced by TCRdb to in-frame sequences with V and J called. These copies leave out some clones; in studies compared against another copy, an unresolved V gene accounts for under half, and the cause of the remainder is not known. V and J calls and clone size are given by that table; D and trimming were obtained from the DNA. Recorded for this sample are tens of thousands of clones; around 90% of them occurred a single time. The biggest ten clones account for about 4.7% of the sample.

CDR1 and CDR2 were assigned from the germline V gene (reference sequence) as LGHDT and YNNKEL. Spanning cysteine to phenylalanine, the CDR3 consists of 14 amino acids. Only the CDR3 region is kept as DNA, spanning 42 bases read in frame from base 1. Ends trimmed: V by 1 base, J by 10 bases; bases unmatched to a gene: 3. This receptor was obtained from a human donor in a cohort sampled during active COVID-19. The V and J segments used are TRBV3-1 (or the pseudogene TRBV3-2) and TRBJ2-1, with 11 bases in between that match TRBD2. The sequenced material came from peripheral blood. The CDR3 amino acid sequence is: CASSQGLAGGEQFF. The nucleotides are TGTGCCAGCAGCCAAGGTCTAGCGGGGGGCGAGCAGTTCTTC.